The 13 T cell receptor beta chains presented below share a single source sample, sequenced in a study of vaccination effects on CD4 cells after COVID-19. Within the ViraFEST assay, antigen-specific CD4+ T cells underwent expansion with viral peptide pools prior to sequencing. Following 10 days of culture, CD4+ T cells were isolated. The participants, recipients of two vaccine doses, got either BNT162b2 or mRNA-1273. These receptors are not linked to any known antigen. Here immunoSEQ multiplex PCR was the method, and the copy in TCRdb shows in-frame clones only, minus some. The sample lists under 25,000 clones; 75% to 85% were seen once. Sequencing used CD4+ T cells from PBMCs cultured with SARS-CoV-2 spike peptides, obtained after COVID-19 vaccination. These TCRs come from a human donor who received a COVID-19 vaccine. Some clones in this sample may be carry-over from other donors' samples.

This clone was picked up one time. The germline gene is not matched at one end of the junction; a read error may be the cause. This chain links TRBV18 with TRBJ2-6, with a possible D match to TRBD1 (6 bases). Germline V CDR1 and CDR2: KGHSH, LQKENI. The CDR3 is 14 residues long. The CDR3 reads CASTPGDGANVLTF. DNA for the CDR3: TGTGCCAGCACACCAGGGGATGGGGCCAACGTCCTGACTTTC.

Only one count was recorded for this clone. CDR3 sequence reads: CAWAQGQGYEQYV. CDR3 in DNA: TGTGCCTGGGCCCAGGGACAGGGCTACGAGCAGTACGTC. The gene calls are TRBV30 and TRBJ2-7, with TRBD1 matching over 9 bases. The CDR3 sequence is 13 residues long. Per the germline V gene, CDR1 is GTSNPN and CDR2 is SVGIG (reference sequence). Trimming at V came to 5 bases and at J to 3 bases, leaving 5 bases not matched to a gene.

This clone is judged medium-sized. The rearrangement uses TRBV3-1 (or the pseudogene TRBV3-2) and TRBJ1-1, with D perhaps matching TRBD1 (5 bases). CDR1 LGHDT and CDR2 YNNKEL come from the germline V gene (reference sequence). Trimming removed 1 base at V and 3 bases at J, with 9 bases between. This CDR3 comprises 14 residues. CDR3 amino acids: CASSQGGGDTEAFF. DNA of the CDR3: TGTGCCAGCAGCCAAGGGGGAGGGGACACTGAAGCTTTCTTT.

The sample holds one count of this clone. V usage is TRBV2 and J usage is TRBJ2-5; 10 nucleotides align to TRBD2. The V gene's germline CDR1 is SNHLY and CDR2 FYNNEI. CDR3 length equals 16 residues. J gave up 2 bases and V 4 bases, and 7 bases lay outside the gene matches. The CDR3, as DNA: TGTGCCAGCAGTGTAATTGGAGCGGGGGGGCAAGAGACCCAGTACTTC. Protein product: CASSVIGAGGQETQYF.

The chain links TRBV29-1 to TRBJ1-2, with 9 nucleotides matching TRBD1. Germline CDR1 SQVTM, CDR2 ANQGSEA. V dropped 5 bases and J dropped 6; count of bases not matched to a gene: 1. The CDR3 loop spans 11 amino acids. The CDR3 nucleotides read TGCAGCGTTCGGACAGGGGATGGCTACACCTTC. Residues: CSVRTGDGYTF.

The chain uses TRBV7-2 and TRBJ2-1; tentative D call: TRBD2 (8 bases). Trimming left V 1 base short and J 9 bases short, with 19 bases between. This CDR3 spans 16 amino acids. The germline gives CDR1 SGHTA, CDR2 FQGNSA. CDR3 region: CASSLVGQIGGGEQFF. The CDR3 DNA reads as TGTGCCAGCAGCTTAGTGGGACAGATCGGGGGGGGTGAGCAGTTCTTC.

The rearrangement uses TRBV5-1 and TRBJ2-5; 9 positions agree with TRBD2. Germline loops: CDR1 SGHRS, CDR2 YFSETQ. This CDR3 is 14 amino acids long. V lost 2 bases and J lost 3; bases outside the gene matches: 2. In DNA form, the CDR3 reads TGCGCCAGCAGCTTCTCTAGCGGGGAAGAGACCCAGTACTTC. Residues: CASSFSSGEETQYF.

The rearrangement uses TRBV24-1 and TRBJ1-2; D is unresolved. With 5 bases removed from V and 5 bases from J, the gap between germline ends came to 17 bases. CDR3 length: 15 residues. Per the germline V gene, CDR1 is KGHDR and CDR2 is SFDVKD. The CDR3 is CATSAATGSSYGYTF. For the CDR3, the DNA is TGTGCCACCAGTGCCGCTACCGGGAGCTCTTATGGCTACACCTTC.

A single count supports this clone. The chain couples TRBV6-5 to TRBJ1-6, with no clear D. Trimming left V 7 bases short and J 2 bases short, with 9 bases between. The germline gives CDR1 MNHEY, CDR2 SVGAGI. The CDR3 extends over 14 amino acids. The CDR3 loop is CASTAGPYNSPLHF. In DNA form, the CDR3 reads TGTGCCAGCACCGCCGGGCCCTATAATTCACCCCTCCACTTT.

This clone was counted a single time. This chain joins TRBV5-1 and TRBJ2-3; D perhaps matches TRBD1 (5 bases). CDR3 length: 15 amino acids. V lost 4 bases to trimming and J lost 0 bases, with 12 bases between them. Germline V gene lookup returns CDR1 SGHRS and CDR2 YFSETQ. The CDR3 sequence: CASSTYRLSTDTQYF. The CDR3 DNA follows: TGCGCCAGCAGCACATACAGGCTGAGCACAGATACGCAGTATTTT. Drawing the rest from reference TRBV5-1 and TRBJ2-3, the complete variable domain is KAGVTQTPRYLIKTRGQQVTLSCSPISGHRSVSWYQQTPGQGLQFLFEYFSETQRNKGNFPGRFSGRQFSNSRSEMNVSTLELGDSALYLCASSTYRLSTDTQYFGPGTRLTVL.

The chain is built from TRBV4-2 and TRBJ1-2; a possible D gene is TRBD1 (6 bases). The CDR3 contains 15 residues. CDR1 is LGHNA, CDR2 YNFKEQ, per germline. V gave up 0 bases and J gave up 4 bases, with 12 bases separating them. The CDR3 DNA follows: TGTGCCAGCAGCCAAGAAGCGGGGGCGGCCTATGGCTACACCTTC. Protein: CASSQEAGAAYGYTF.

The chain joins TRBV15 to TRBJ2-5, with D perhaps TRBD1 or TRBD2 (5 bases each). V lost 0 bases to trimming and J lost 3 bases, with 20 bases between them. This CDR3 contains 18 residues. Germline-derived CDR1 and CDR2 are LNHNV and YYDKDF (reference sequence). The CDR3 nucleotides are TGTGCCACCAGCAGAGAGCCTCGAGGGGCGGGTACCGAAGAGACCCAGTACTTC. Amino acids: CATSREPRGAGTEETQYF.

In this sample, this clone turned up a few times. CDR3 bases: TGTGCCAGCAGCTTGGGCAGATTAAACACCGGGGAGCTGTTTTTT. Translation: CASSLGRLNTGELFF. V and J are TRBV7-9 and TRBJ2-2, with D hard to call. The germline V gene encodes CDR1 SEHNR and CDR2 FQNEAQ (reference sequence). V shed 3 bases and J shed 2 bases, with 10 bases lying between them. The CDR3 has 15 residues.